Presented here are 21 T cell receptor beta chains from one specimen sequenced in a study of monozygotic twins with inflammatory bowel disease. No DNA is given; TCRdb re-called the 5' RACE reads and lists each CDR3 protein once. The sample totals about 440,000 distinct CDR3 sequences; its top ten clones hold about 2.2%. Sequencing input: blood. Every receptor here comes from a human donor with ulcerative colitis or Crohn's disease, or a healthy co-twin of an affected twin (not recorded which).

The rearrangement links TRBV18 to TRBJ2-5. CDR3 length equals 14 residues. Per germline, CDR1 KGHSH and CDR2 LQKENI. This CDR3 is CASSPEDASGTQYF.

This chain links TRBV5-6 with TRBJ2-6. The CDR3 covers 16 residues. Germline loops: CDR1 SGHDT, CDR2 YYEEEE. CDR3 sequence reads: CASSLGGTPGANVLTF. Filled out from reference TRBV5-6 and TRBJ2-6, the complete variable domain reads DAGVTQSPTHLIKTRGQQVTLRCSPKSGHDTVSWYQQALGQGPQFIFQYYEEEERQRGNFPDRFSGHQFPNYSSELNVNALLLGDSALYLCASSLGGTPGANVLTFGAGSRLTVL.

The gene calls are TRBV5-1 and TRBJ2-6; TCRdb returns TRBD1, unconfirmable since there is no DNA. Germline-derived CDR1 and CDR2 are SGHRS and YFSETQ. This CDR3 comprises 18 residues. The CDR3 loop is CASSLLGQGRSGANVLTF.

This chain connects TRBV30 to TRBJ2-3; TCRdb outputs TRBD2, but without DNA this stays unchecked. The CDR3 loop spans 13 amino acids. Germline-derived CDR1 and CDR2 are GTSNPN and SVGIG (reference sequence). CDR3 loop: CACRRDSIDTQYF.

V gene TRBV6-5 combines with J gene TRBJ1-5; TCRdb selects TRBD1, and the lack of DNA leaves this call unchecked. CDR1 is MNHEY and CDR2 is SVGAGI in the germline V gene. The CDR3 spans 13 residues. CDR3 protein: CASSYRGDQPQHF.

J is TRBJ2-5 and V is TRBV11-2; TCRdb returns TRBD1, unconfirmable since there is no DNA. This CDR3 comprises 15 residues. Looked up from germline, CDR1 is SGHAT and CDR2 is FQNNGV. The CDR3 reads CASSLDGRGAETQYF.

The chain employs TRBV12-3 or TRBV12-4 and TRBJ1-2; TCRdb returns TRBD1, unconfirmable since there is no DNA. This CDR3 is built from 14 residues. CDR3 in amino acids: CASSLTPGVEGYTF.

This rearrangement joins TRBV3-1 to TRBJ2-7. The CDR3 sequence is 14 residues long. Germline V gives CDR1 LGHDT, CDR2 YNNKEL (reference sequence). This CDR3 is CASSPDVGSYEQYF.

This chain connects TRBV5-1 to TRBJ2-3; TCRdb's D gene call, TRBD2, goes unchecked for lack of DNA. Germline V gene sequence: CDR1 SGHRS, CDR2 YFSETQ. This CDR3 region has 15 residues. The CDR3 sequence is CASSLGVSGTDTQYF.

The CDR3 loop is CASSSRLESSPYWGELFF. This chain joins TRBV11-2 and TRBJ2-2; with no DNA, the TCRdb D assignment of TRBD1 cannot be verified. CDR3 length equals 18 residues. Germline-derived CDR1 and CDR2 are SGHAT and FQNNGV.

The gene calls are TRBV5-1 and TRBJ2-7; as DNA is missing, the TRBD1 call by TCRdb cannot be tested. The CDR3 runs 15 residues. The germline gives CDR1 SGHRS, CDR2 YFSETQ. CDR3 sequence: CASSLGSGGTYEQYF.

V and J are TRBV11-3 and TRBJ2-1; TCRdb's assignment of TRBD1 cannot be checked, as there is no DNA. The CDR3 has 14 residues. Germline V gene sequence: CDR1 SGHNT, CDR2 YENEEA. CDR3 in amino acids: CASSLGQSGNEQFF.

The V call is TRBV4-3, the J call TRBJ2-4; the D call from TCRdb, TRBD1, cannot be confirmed without DNA. This CDR3 is 15 amino acids long. Germline V lookup: CDR1 LGHNA, CDR2 YSLEER. The chain's CDR3 is CASSQVVGAGYIQYF.

The rearrangement links TRBV20-1 to TRBJ1-1; TCRdb reports TRBD1, a call that lacks DNA to check it against. Germline CDR1 reads DFQATT; CDR2 reads SNEGSKA (reference sequence). CDR3 size: 14 residues. CDR3 sequence: CSARQGMGMTEAFF.

This chain uses TRBV29-1 with TRBJ2-2. The CDR3 spans 13 residues. CDR1 is SQVTM and CDR2 is ANQGSEA in the germline V gene. The CDR3 loop is CSVRWVVPGELFF.

The chain carries TRBV7-2 and TRBJ2-1; with no DNA, the TCRdb D assignment of TRBD2 cannot be verified. CDR1 is SGHTA and CDR2 is FQGNSA in the germline V gene. CDR3 length: 12 residues. CDR3 residues: CASSSLEGEQFF.

CDR3 protein: CASSATAGSTGELFF. The chain has TRBV7-6 and TRBJ2-2; absent DNA, TCRdb's TRBD2 call cannot be checked. The CDR3 is 15 amino acids. The germline V gene has CDR1 SGHVS and CDR2 FNYEAQ.

J is TRBJ2-1 and V is TRBV4-3; TCRdb returns TRBD1, unconfirmable since there is no DNA. CDR1 and CDR2 from the germline V gene are LGHNA and YSLEER. There are 15 residues in the CDR3. This CDR3 is CASSQENGGYNEQFF.

This rearrangement joins TRBV15 to TRBJ2-3. CDR1 and CDR2 (germline): LNHNV, YYDKDF (reference sequence). The CDR3 has 15 amino acids. CDR3 in amino acids: CATSRDRAYTDTQYF.

The genes are TRBV15 and TRBJ1-4; TCRdb picks TRBD1, but there is no DNA to check that call. Germline loops: CDR1 LNHNV, CDR2 YYDKDF (reference sequence). The length of the CDR3 is 14 residues. CDR3 protein: CATSRGTGSEKLFF.

The chain has TRBV18 and TRBJ2-3; TCRdb selects TRBD1, and the lack of DNA leaves this call unchecked. Looked up from germline, CDR1 is KGHSH and CDR2 is LQKENI. The CDR3 spans 16 residues. CDR3 sequence reads: CASSPLLRGGTDTQYF.